This is a list of T cell receptor beta chains from one sample in a study of blood T cell repertoires in COVID-19. Method: immunoSEQ multiplex PCR; TCRdb's copy keeps in-frame clones and lacks some. The sample comprises some 130,000 clones, roughly 89% of which are singletons, and roughly 3.9% rests with the top ten. The source material was peripheral blood. Source of these receptors: a man aged 60-69 years with COVID-19, enrolled during active disease. Each CDR3 is given with its conserved first and last residue.

v_call | cdr3_length | cdr3_aa
TRBV7-3 | 12 | CASSSNTDTQYF
TRBV20-1 | 15 | CSASLVAGGAYEQYF
TRBV4-2 | 16 | CASSLRGGSTFYEQYF
TRBV7-2 | 15 | CASSLDWDSLEEQYF
TRBV12-3/TRBV12-4 | 12 | CASSQGVQPQHF
TRBV5-6 | 15 | CASSFGGARDQPQHF
TRBV9 | 15 | CASSGDRQGISEAFF
TRBV28 | 16 | CASSPSDRGSNQPQHF
TRBV9 | 14 | CASSLGQGDEKLFF
TRBV7-3 | 14 | CASSLTQGHNEQFF
TRBV6-4 | 13 | CARAKGTAGGYTF
TRBV10-3 | 14 | CAIRDEGVSEKLFF
TRBV19 | 14 | CASRTGTMTSGYTF
TRBV6-5 | 12 | CASIGQTYEQYF
TRBV5-6 | 15 | CASSLAPQGLSGYTF
TRBV7-2 | 16 | CASSLVWGRSNTEAFF
TRBV7-9 | 15 | CASSLAGPGVGKLFF
TRBV7-2 | 15 | CASSSTSRSYNEQFF
TRBV5-1 | 14 | CASSRGQGGTEAFF
TRBV14 | 15 | CASSRRGGTGYEQYF
TRBV19 | 14 | CASRGTATWGEAFF
TRBV3-1/TRBV3-2 | 15 | CASSPDWALPGELFF
TRBV5-1 | 15 | CASSITGVTNEKLFF
TRBV6-5 | 11 | CASRTYNEQFF
TRBV5-4 | 15 | CASSGRTGRDSPLHF
TRBV30 | 13 | CAWSPANTGELFF
TRBV6-1 | 13 | CASSELRSYGYTF
TRBV18 | 15 | CASSLDRGSTYEQYF
TRBV6-5 | 14 | CASSYRGGNEKLFF
TRBV29-1 | 15 | CSVGRERGDGNTIYF
TRBV30 | 14 | CAWGLTATNEKLFF
TRBV7-8 | 16 | CASSLGQGLINSPLHF
TRBV9 | 14 | CASSFVAENTEAFF
TRBV6-1 | 16 | CASSEDPRTATYGYTF
TRBV30 | 12 | CAWSASAGTQYF
TRBV3-1/TRBV3-2 | 16 | CASSSRAGSSNTEAFF
TRBV11-1 | 12 | CASMTGGTEAFF
TRBV11-2 | 14 | CASSLNYRRDTQYF
TRBV3-1/TRBV3-2 | 14 | CASSQGFRGETQYF
TRBV27 | 14 | CASSPDRAVQPQHF
TRBV6-2/TRBV6-3 | 15 | CASSHLQGAGQPQHF
TRBV19 | 14 | CASTPGQGSEKLFF
TRBV7-2 | 14 | CASSLVPSSYEQYF
TRBV27 | 14 | CASSFSSGGYEQYF
TRBV6-5 | 15 | CASSRGQGMNQPQHF
TRBV9 | 14 | CASSVGAGVGTIYF
TRBV10-3 | 13 | CAISENGDNEQFF
TRBV2 | 17 | CASRAGGTSYSNQPQHF
TRBV28 | 15 | CASSSGTGDHYGYTF
TRBV28 | 14 | CASSKGGANYGYTF
TRBV10-3 | 18 | CAIRGGLAGLKSTDTQYF
TRBV7-6 | 15 | CASSLVHSSYNEQFF
TRBV5-1 | 15 | CASSYGSSGGNTIYF
TRBV18 | 15 | CASSPTGTGYQPQHF
TRBV2 | 15 | CASSGGQGASYEQYF
TRBV9 | 13 | CASSVPSGDTQYF
TRBV12-5 | 14 | CASGLGATNSPLHF
TRBV19 | 14 | CASTRGQGLGELFF
TRBV12-3/TRBV12-4 | 13 | CASRLRVPTEAFF
TRBV18 | 14 | CASSPSQGNQPQHF